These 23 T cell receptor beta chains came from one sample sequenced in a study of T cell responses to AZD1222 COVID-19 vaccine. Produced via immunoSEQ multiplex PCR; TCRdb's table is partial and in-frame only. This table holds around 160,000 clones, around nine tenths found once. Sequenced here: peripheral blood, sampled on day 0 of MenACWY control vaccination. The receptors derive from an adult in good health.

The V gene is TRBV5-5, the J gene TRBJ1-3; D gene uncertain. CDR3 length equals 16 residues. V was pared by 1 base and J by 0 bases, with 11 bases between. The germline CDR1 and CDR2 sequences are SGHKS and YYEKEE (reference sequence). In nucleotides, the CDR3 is TGTGCCAGCAGCTTGAGGTCCGCGTACTCTGGAAACACCATATATTTT. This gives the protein CASSLRSAYSGNTIYF.

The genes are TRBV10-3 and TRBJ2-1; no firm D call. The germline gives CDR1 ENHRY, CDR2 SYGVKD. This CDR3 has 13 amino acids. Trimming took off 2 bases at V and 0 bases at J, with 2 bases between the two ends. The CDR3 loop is CAISESSYNEQFF. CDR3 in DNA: TGTGCCATCAGTGAGAGCTCCTACAATGAGCAGTTCTTC.

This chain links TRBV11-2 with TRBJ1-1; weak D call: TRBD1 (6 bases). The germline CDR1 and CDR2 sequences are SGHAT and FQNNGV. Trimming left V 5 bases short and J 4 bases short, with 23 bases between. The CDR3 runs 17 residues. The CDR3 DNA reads TGTGCCAGCAGCCCTTACGGGGGCCCAGCGACGAGCACTGAAGCTTTCTTT. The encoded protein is CASSPYGGPATSTEAFF.

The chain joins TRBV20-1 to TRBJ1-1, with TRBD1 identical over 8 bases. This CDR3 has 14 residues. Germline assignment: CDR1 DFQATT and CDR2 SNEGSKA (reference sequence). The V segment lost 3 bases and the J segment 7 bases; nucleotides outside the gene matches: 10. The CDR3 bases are TGCAGTGCTAGTATCCCGCAGGGGGCTGGTGAAGCTTTCTTT. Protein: CSASIPQGAGEAFF.

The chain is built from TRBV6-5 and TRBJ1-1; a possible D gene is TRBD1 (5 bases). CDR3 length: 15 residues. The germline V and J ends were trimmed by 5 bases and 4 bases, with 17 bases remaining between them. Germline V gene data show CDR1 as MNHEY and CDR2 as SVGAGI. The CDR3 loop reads CASSSARVRVTEAFF. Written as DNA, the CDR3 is TGTGCCAGCAGTAGTGCCAGGGTTAGGGTCACTGAAGCTTTCTTT.

CDR3 nucleotide sequence: TGTGCCAGCAGCCGCCGGAGTGGCACTGGAAACACCATATATTTT. As protein: CASSRRSGTGNTIYF. V gene TRBV14 combines with J gene TRBJ1-3; D not resolved. The CDR3 has 15 amino acids. CDR1 and CDR2 from the germline V gene are SGHDN and FVKESK. Deletions cut 4 bases from V and 2 bases from J, with 12 bases between.

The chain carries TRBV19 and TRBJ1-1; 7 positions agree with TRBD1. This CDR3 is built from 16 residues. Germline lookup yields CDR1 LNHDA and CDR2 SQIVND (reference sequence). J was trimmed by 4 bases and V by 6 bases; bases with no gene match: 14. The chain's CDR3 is CASSGRGTVVSTEAFF. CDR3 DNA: TGTGCCAGTAGCGGCAGGGGGACGGTCGTGAGCACTGAAGCTTTCTTT.

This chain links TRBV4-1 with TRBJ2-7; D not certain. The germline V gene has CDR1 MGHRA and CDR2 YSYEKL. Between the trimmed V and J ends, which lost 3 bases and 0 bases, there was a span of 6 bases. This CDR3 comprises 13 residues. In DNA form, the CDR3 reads TGCGCCAGCAGCCAGTGGAGCTCCTACGAGCAGTACTTC. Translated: CASSQWSSYEQYF.

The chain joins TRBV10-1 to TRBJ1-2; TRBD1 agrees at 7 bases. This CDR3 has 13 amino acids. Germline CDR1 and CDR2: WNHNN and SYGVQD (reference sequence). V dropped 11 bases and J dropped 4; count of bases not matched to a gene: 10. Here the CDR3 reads CALPRGGSYGYTF. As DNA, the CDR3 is TGCGCCCTCCCCAGGGGGGGTAGCTATGGCTACACCTTC.

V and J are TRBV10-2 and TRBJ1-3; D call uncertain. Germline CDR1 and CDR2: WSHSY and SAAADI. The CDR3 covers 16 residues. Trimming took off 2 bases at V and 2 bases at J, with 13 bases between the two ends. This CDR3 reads CASSEEGMPPGNTIYF. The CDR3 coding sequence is TGCGCCAGCAGTGAGGAGGGTATGCCTCCTGGAAACACCATATATTTT.

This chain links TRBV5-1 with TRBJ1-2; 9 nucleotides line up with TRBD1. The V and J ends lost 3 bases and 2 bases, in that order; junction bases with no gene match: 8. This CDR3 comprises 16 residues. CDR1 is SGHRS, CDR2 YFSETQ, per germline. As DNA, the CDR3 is TGCGCCAGCAGCTCGGGACCCGGACAGGGGAACTATGGCTACACCTTC. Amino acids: CASSSGPGQGNYGYTF.

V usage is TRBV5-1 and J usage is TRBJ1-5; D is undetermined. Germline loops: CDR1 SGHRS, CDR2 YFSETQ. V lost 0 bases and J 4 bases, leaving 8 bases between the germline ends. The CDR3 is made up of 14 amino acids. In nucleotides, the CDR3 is TGCGCCAGCAGCTTGGAAGCCGATAATCAGCCCCAGCATTTT. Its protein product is CASSLEADNQPQHF.

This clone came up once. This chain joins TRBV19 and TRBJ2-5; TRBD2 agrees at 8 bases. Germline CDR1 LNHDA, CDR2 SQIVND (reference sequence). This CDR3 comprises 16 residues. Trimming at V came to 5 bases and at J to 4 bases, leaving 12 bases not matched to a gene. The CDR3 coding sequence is TGTGCCAGTAGTCCCCGACTAGCGAGACGGGGAGAGACCCAGTACTTC. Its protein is CASSPRLARRGETQYF.

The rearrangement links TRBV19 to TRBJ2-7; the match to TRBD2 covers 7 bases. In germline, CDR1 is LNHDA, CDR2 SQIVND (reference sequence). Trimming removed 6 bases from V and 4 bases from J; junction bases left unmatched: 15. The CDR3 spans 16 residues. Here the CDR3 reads CASSPAGRESQYEQYF. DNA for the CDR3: TGTGCCAGTAGCCCAGCGGGGCGGGAGAGTCAGTACGAGCAGTACTTC.

CDR3 sequence: CASSEGTGSDTQYF. The CDR3 DNA is TGTGCCAGCAGTGAAGGGACAGGATCAGATACGCAGTATTTT. This chain uses TRBV6-4 with TRBJ2-3; 8 nucleotides match TRBD1. The V segment lost 3 bases and the J segment 4 bases; nucleotides outside the gene matches: 3. The CDR3 has 14 amino acids. CDR1 MRHNA and CDR2 SNTAGT come from the germline V gene.

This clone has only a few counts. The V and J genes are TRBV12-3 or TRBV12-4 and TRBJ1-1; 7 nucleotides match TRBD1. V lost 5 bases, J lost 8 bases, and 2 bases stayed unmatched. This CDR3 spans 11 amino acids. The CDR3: CASSRDREAFF. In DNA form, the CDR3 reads TGTGCCAGCAGTAGGGACAGAGAAGCTTTCTTT.

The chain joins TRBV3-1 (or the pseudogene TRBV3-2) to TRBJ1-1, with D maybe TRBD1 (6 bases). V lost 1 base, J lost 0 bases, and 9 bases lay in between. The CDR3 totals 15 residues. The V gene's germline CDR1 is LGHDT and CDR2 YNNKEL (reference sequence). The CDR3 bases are TGTGCCAGCAGCCAAGGTCAGGGGATGAACACTGAAGCTTTCTTT. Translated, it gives CASSQGQGMNTEAFF.

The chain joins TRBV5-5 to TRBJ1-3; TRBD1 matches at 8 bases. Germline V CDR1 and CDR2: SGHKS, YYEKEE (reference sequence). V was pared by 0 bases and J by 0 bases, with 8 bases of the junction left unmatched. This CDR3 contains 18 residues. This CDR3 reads CASSLGAGQGLSGNTIYF. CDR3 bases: TGTGCCAGCAGCTTGGGAGCAGGACAGGGCCTCTCTGGAAACACCATATATTTT.

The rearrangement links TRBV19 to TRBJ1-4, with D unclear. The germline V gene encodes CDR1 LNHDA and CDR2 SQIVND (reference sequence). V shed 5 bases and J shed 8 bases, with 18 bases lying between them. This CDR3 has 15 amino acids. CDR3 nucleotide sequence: TGTGCCAGTAGTCTCCTATCCCGGACGGGGGAAAAACTGTTTTTT. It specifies CASSLLSRTGEKLFF.

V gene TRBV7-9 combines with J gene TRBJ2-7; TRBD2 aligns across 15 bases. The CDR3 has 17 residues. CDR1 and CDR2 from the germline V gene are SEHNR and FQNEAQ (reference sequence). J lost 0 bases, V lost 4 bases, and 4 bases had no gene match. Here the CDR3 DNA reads TGTGCCAGCAGCTCTGGACTAGCGGGAGGGAACTCCTACGAGCAGTACTTC. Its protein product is CASSSGLAGGNSYEQYF.

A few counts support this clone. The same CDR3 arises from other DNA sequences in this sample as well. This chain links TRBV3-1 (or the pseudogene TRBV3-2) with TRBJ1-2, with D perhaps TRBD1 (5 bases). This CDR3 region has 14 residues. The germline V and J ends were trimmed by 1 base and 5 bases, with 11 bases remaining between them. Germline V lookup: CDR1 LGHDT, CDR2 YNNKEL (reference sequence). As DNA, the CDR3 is TGTGCCAGCAGCCAAGGGGACCTAGCATATGGCTACACCTTC. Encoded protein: CASSQGDLAYGYTF.

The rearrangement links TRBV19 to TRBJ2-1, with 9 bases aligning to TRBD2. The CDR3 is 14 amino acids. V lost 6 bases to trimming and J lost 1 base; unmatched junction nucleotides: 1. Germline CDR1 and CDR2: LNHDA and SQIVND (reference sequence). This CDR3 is CASRTSGSYNEQFF. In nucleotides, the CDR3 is TGTGCCAGTAGGACTAGCGGATCCTACAATGAGCAGTTCTTC.

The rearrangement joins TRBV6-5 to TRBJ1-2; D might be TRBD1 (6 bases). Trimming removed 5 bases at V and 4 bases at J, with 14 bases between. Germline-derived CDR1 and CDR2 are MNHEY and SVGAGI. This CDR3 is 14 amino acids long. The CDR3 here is CASSPLTGFYGYTF. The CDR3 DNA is TGTGCCAGCAGTCCCCTGACAGGCTTCTATGGCTACACCTTC.